This TCR beta chain was identified in a study of graft-versus-host responses after intestinal transplantation. Method: immunoSEQ multiplex PCR; TCRdb's copy keeps in-frame clones and lacks some. The top ten hold roughly 0.66% of the sample, which has about 80,000 clones, 80% to 95% seen once. The source material was PBMCs, sampled 98 days after intestinal transplantation. The receptor was isolated from a human patient who received an intestinal transplant, so some T cells may come from the graft donor.

The CDR3 coding sequence is TGTGCCAGTGCCACAGGGATGGGCTATGGCTACACCTTC. It yields the protein CASATGMGYGYTF. V is TRBV6-5 and J is TRBJ1-2; tentatively, D is TRBD1 (6 bases). V dropped 9 bases and J dropped 4 bases, with 15 bases sitting between them. This CDR3 is built from 13 residues. In germline, CDR1 is MNHEY, CDR2 SVGAGI.